The 29 T cell receptor beta chains given below trace back to one sample, sequenced in a study of blood T cell repertoires in COVID-19. The repertoire was sequenced with immunoSEQ multiplex PCR; TCRdb's copy has only in-frame clones and lacks some. The sample gives 90,000 or so clones, over 75% of which show up once; 3.8% is in the top ten. Sequencing used peripheral blood. These receptors were collected from a man between 60 and 70 years old with acute or convalescent COVID-19.

The V call is TRBV14, the J call TRBJ2-3; 12 bases map to TRBD2. Germline-derived CDR1 and CDR2 are SGHDN and FVKESK. V lost 3 bases, J lost 3 bases, and 7 bases stayed unmatched. This CDR3 contains 17 residues. The chain's CDR3 is CASSQRKTSGSTDTQYF. CDR3 nucleotide sequence: TGTGCCAGCAGCCAGAGAAAGACTAGCGGGAGTACAGATACGCAGTATTTT.

The chain couples TRBV2 to TRBJ2-4, with D tentatively TRBD2 (5 bases). There are 13 residues in the CDR3. V shed 8 bases and J shed 0 bases, with 8 bases lying between them. Looked up from germline, CDR1 is SNHLY and CDR2 is FYNNEI. CDR3 DNA sequence: TGTGCCAGCTACCGGGAAGCCAAAAACATTCAGTACTTC. Translating it yields CASYREAKNIQYF.

Remarks on this clone: Compared with germline, one end of the junction differs, possibly owing to a read error. The rearrangement joins TRBV6-6 to TRBJ2-7, with D possibly TRBD1 on 6 matching bases. The CDR3 sequence is 12 residues long. CDR1 and CDR2 from the germline V gene are MNHNY and SVGAGI (reference sequence). This CDR3 reads CASSYSRQEPDF. The CDR3 DNA reads as TGTGCCAGCAGTTACTCGAGACAGGAGCCGGACTTC.

The chain has TRBV5-1 and TRBJ1-1; the match to TRBD1 covers 9 bases. Per the germline V gene, CDR1 is SGHRS and CDR2 is YFSETQ. With V trimmed by 0 bases and J by 1 base, 7 bases remained unmatched. The CDR3 is 17 amino acids. The CDR3 sequence is CASSLGWVTGGNTEAFF. CDR3 DNA sequence: TGCGCCAGCAGCTTGGGGTGGGTGACAGGGGGGAACACTGAAGCTTTCTTT.

This clone was detected only a few times. The V and J genes are TRBV5-4 and TRBJ2-2; 8 nucleotides match TRBD1. The CDR3 spans 15 residues. The V gene's germline CDR1 is SGHNT and CDR2 YYREEE (reference sequence). The V segment lost 7 bases and the J segment 6 bases; nucleotides outside the gene matches: 11. The CDR3, as DNA: TGTGCCAGCGGACGGACAGGGCCTAAATCCGGGGAGCTGTTTTTT. It translates to CASGRTGPKSGELFF.

The chain carries TRBV30 and TRBJ2-7; the D gene is possibly TRBD1 (6 bases). Germline CDR1 is GTSNPN and CDR2 is SVGIG (reference sequence). This CDR3 region has 14 residues. V lost 3 bases to trimming and J lost 5 bases, with 17 bases between them. CDR3 sequence reads: CAWSTGTPQNEQYF. The CDR3 coding sequence is TGTGCCTGGAGCACCGGGACACCCCAGAACGAGCAGTACTTC. Filled out from reference TRBV30 and TRBJ2-7, the complete variable domain reads SQTIHQWPATLVQPVGSPLSLECTVEGTSNPNLYWYRQAAGRGLQLLFYSVGIGQISSEVPQNLSASRPQDRQFILSSKKLLLSDSGFYLCAWSTGTPQNEQYFGPGTRLTVT.

The gene calls are TRBV5-4 and TRBJ2-1; D perhaps matches TRBD2 (6 bases). Germline V gene sequence: CDR1 SGHNT, CDR2 YYREEE (reference sequence). This CDR3 is built from 13 residues. V was pared by 4 bases and J by 7 bases, with 12 bases between. CDR3 loop: CASSRGSGNEQFF. As DNA, the CDR3 is TGTGCCAGCAGCCGGGGAAGCGGGAATGAGCAGTTCTTC.

This sequence joins TRBV30 and TRBJ1-4; D ambiguous. The CDR3 length is 14 residues. In germline, CDR1 is GTSNPN, CDR2 SVGIG (reference sequence). Trimming took off 3 bases at V and 9 bases at J, with 17 bases between the two ends. CDR3 amino acids: CAWRGGMVGQKLFF. In nucleotides, the CDR3 is TGTGCCTGGAGAGGTGGCATGGTTGGGCAAAAACTGTTTTTT.

This clone was picked up a small number of times. The V and J genes are TRBV11-2 and TRBJ2-5; 13 nucleotides match TRBD2. This CDR3 contains 16 residues. V shed 3 bases and J 5 bases; nucleotides not matched to a gene: 6. The germline V gene has CDR1 SGHAT and CDR2 FQNNGV. The CDR3 protein is CASSFSATSGRETQYF. The CDR3 DNA reads as TGTGCCAGCAGCTTTTCCGCGACTAGCGGGAGGGAGACCCAGTACTTC.

The V call is TRBV5-1, the J call TRBJ2-3, with D tentatively TRBD2 (6 bases). The germline CDR1 and CDR2 sequences are SGHRS and YFSETQ. The CDR3 extends over 16 amino acids. With 0 bases removed from V and 2 bases from J, the gap between germline ends came to 13 bases. The CDR3 is CASSLGFSGTTDTQYF. The CDR3 nucleotides are TGCGCCAGCAGCTTGGGTTTTAGCGGAACCACAGATACGCAGTATTTT. The entire variable domain, with the rest obtained from reference TRBV5-1 and TRBJ2-3, is as follows: KAGVTQTPRYLIKTRGQQVTLSCSPISGHRSVSWYQQTPGQGLQFLFEYFSETQRNKGNFPGRFSGRQFSNSRSEMNVSTLELGDSALYLCASSLGFSGTTDTQYFGPGTRLTVL.

The gene calls are TRBV6-5 and TRBJ2-5, with 9 bases lining up with TRBD2. This CDR3 contains 14 residues. V shed 8 bases, J shed 5 bases, and the junction held 9 bases outside the gene matches. CDR1 is MNHEY and CDR2 is SVGAGI in the germline V gene. This chain's CDR3 is CASRRGGGAETQYF. The CDR3 region has the DNA TGTGCCAGCCGACGCGGCGGGGGGGCTGAGACCCAGTACTTC.

The chain has TRBV6-5 and TRBJ1-1; D gene ambiguous. Germline V gene data show CDR1 as MNHEY and CDR2 as SVGAGI. The V end was cut by 6 bases, the J end by 4 bases, with 12 bases between. The CDR3 extends over 13 amino acids. The CDR3 is CASRLNSPTEAFF. In DNA form, the CDR3 reads TGTGCCAGCAGGCTGAACAGTCCCACTGAAGCTTTCTTT.

The chain has TRBV11-2 and TRBJ2-1; the D gene is possibly TRBD2 (5 bases). V lost 2 bases and J 7 bases, leaving 12 bases between the germline ends. CDR3 length: 14 amino acids. CDR1 and CDR2 (germline): SGHAT, FQNNGV. CDR3 loop: CASSLIGLANEQFF. CDR3 nucleotides: TGTGCCAGCAGCTTAATAGGGCTAGCAAATGAGCAGTTCTTC.

The rearrangement links TRBV25-1 to TRBJ1-6, with D tentatively TRBD1 (5 bases). Trimming pared 6 bases from V and 10 bases from J, leaving 10 bases between. CDR3 length: 12 residues. Germline lookup yields CDR1 MGHDK and CDR2 SYGVNS. CDR3 DNA: TGTGCCAGCAGGCAGGGAGGATCACCCCTCCACTTT. Its protein product is CASRQGGSPLHF.

The chain has TRBV7-3 and TRBJ2-5, with D perhaps TRBD2 (5 bases). The germline gives CDR1 SGHTA, CDR2 FQGTGA. The CDR3 totals 15 residues. V lost 4 bases and J 2 bases, leaving 14 bases between the germline ends. The CDR3 coding sequence is TGTGCCAGCAGCTCGACGCCGGGATTACAAGAGACCCAGTACTTC. Translating it yields CASSSTPGLQETQYF. Drawing the rest from reference TRBV7-3 and TRBJ2-5, the complete variable domain is GAGVSQTPSNKVTEKGKYVELRCDPISGHTALYWYRQSLGQGPEFLIYFQGTGAADDSGLPNDRFFAVRPEGSVSTLKIQRTERGDSAVYLCASSSTPGLQETQYFGPGTRLLVL.

This clone showed up just once. The chain links TRBV7-9 to TRBJ1-1, with D possibly being TRBD1 (5 bases). V was trimmed by 5 bases and J by 0 bases, leaving 16 bases between them. This CDR3 has 16 amino acids. In germline, CDR1 is SEHNR, CDR2 FQNEAQ (reference sequence). The CDR3 loop reads CASSVSSTVLNTEAFF. Written as DNA, the CDR3 is TGTGCCAGCAGCGTAAGCTCGACAGTCCTGAACACTGAAGCTTTCTTT.

V is TRBV5-1 and J is TRBJ2-7, with D possibly TRBD1 on 6 matching bases. Trimming removed 4 bases from V and 1 base from J, with 9 bases in between. The CDR3 has 13 residues. The germline V gene encodes CDR1 SGHRS and CDR2 YFSETQ. The DNA of the CDR3 is TGCGCCAGCAGCAACACAGGGTCCTACGAGCAGTACTTC. Its translation: CASSNTGSYEQYF.

The chain carries TRBV14 and TRBJ2-1; 7 bases align to TRBD2. The V segment lost 5 bases and the J segment 3 bases; nucleotides outside the gene matches: 4. Germline V lookup: CDR1 SGHDN, CDR2 FVKESK. This CDR3 spans 14 amino acids. The chain's CDR3 is CASSTAGNYNEQFF. The CDR3, as DNA: TGTGCCAGCAGCACAGCGGGGAACTACAATGAGCAGTTCTTC. The full variable domain, rest sourced from reference TRBV14 and TRBJ2-1, is EAGVTQFPSHSVIEKGQTVTLRCDPISGHDNLYWYRRVMGKEIKFLLHFVKESKQDESGMPNNRFLAERTGGTYSTLKVQPAELEDSGVYFCASSTAGNYNEQFFGPGTRLTVL.

The rearrangement links TRBV5-5 to TRBJ2-7; TRBD2 aligns across 10 bases. With 0 bases clipped from V and 5 bases from J, the junction kept 11 bases outside the gene matches. There are 17 residues in the CDR3. Germline CDR1 SGHKS, CDR2 YYEKEE (reference sequence). CDR3 nucleotides: TGTGCCAGCAGCTTGGGAGTGGGGCTAGCGGGAGTGAACGAGCAGTACTTC. This translates into CASSLGVGLAGVNEQYF.

The J gene is TRBJ1-1, the V gene TRBV6-6; the match to TRBD1 covers 7 bases. Germline trimming cut 1 base from V and 1 base from J; bases unmatched to any gene: 0. The CDR3 is 14 residues long. Germline V lookup: CDR1 MNHNY, CDR2 SVGAGI (reference sequence). The CDR3 region is CASSYYRGNTEAFF. The DNA for the CDR3 is TGTGCCAGCAGTTACTACAGGGGGAACACTGAAGCTTTCTTT.

This chain connects TRBV4-1 to TRBJ2-1, with 11 nucleotides matching TRBD2. The junction had 5 bases not matched to a gene; V was cut back by 0 bases and J by 4 bases. Germline loops: CDR1 MGHRA, CDR2 YSYEKL. The CDR3 has 17 amino acids. The CDR3 DNA is TGCGCCAGCAGCCAAGAATCCGGACTAGCGGGTTACAATGAGCAGTTCTTC. Amino acids: CASSQESGLAGYNEQFF.

The rearrangement joins TRBV27 to TRBJ1-1; the D gene is possibly TRBD1 (6 bases). The CDR3 length is 15 residues. Trimming took 6 bases from V and 0 from J, leaving 14 bases between them. The germline V gene has CDR1 MNHEY and CDR2 SMNVEV (reference sequence). CDR3 protein: CASREDRIMNTEAFF. CDR3 nucleotides: TGTGCCAGCAGGGAGGACAGAATCATGAACACTGAAGCTTTCTTT.

V usage is TRBV19 and J usage is TRBJ2-5; TRBD2 might be the D (6 bases). There are 13 residues in the CDR3. V lost 5 bases, J lost 3 bases, and 10 bases lay in between. Germline V gene data show CDR1 as LNHDA and CDR2 as SQIVND (reference sequence). CDR3 nucleotides: TGTGCCAGTAGTGAGGGGAGGAAAGAGACCCAGTACTTC. Protein: CASSEGRKETQYF.

This clone was counted once. V is TRBV7-2 and J is TRBJ2-7; no firm D call. V was pared by 1 base and J by 0 bases, with 10 bases between. Germline-derived CDR1 and CDR2 are SGHTA and FQGNSA. The CDR3 totals 15 residues. The chain's CDR3 is CASSLVPRSSYEQYF. CDR3 bases: TGTGCCAGCAGCTTAGTTCCCCGGTCCTCCTACGAGCAGTACTTC.

This chain joins TRBV5-1 and TRBJ1-1; a weak D match, TRBD1 (5 bases). From germline, CDR1 is SGHRS and CDR2 YFSETQ. This CDR3 has 16 residues. The V end was cut by 1 base, the J end by 0 bases, with 13 bases between. CDR3 sequence (DNA): TGCGCCAGCAGCTTGATCGGGTCGGACATGAACACTGAAGCTTTCTTT. Translating it yields CASSLIGSDMNTEAFF.

The chain employs TRBV19 and TRBJ2-3; D remains ambiguous. The CDR3 consists of 14 residues. V lost 5 bases and J lost 1, with 10 bases in between. The germline gives CDR1 LNHDA, CDR2 SQIVND (reference sequence). The CDR3 reads CASSATPRTDTQYF. CDR3 sequence (DNA): TGTGCCAGTAGTGCGACACCTCGCACAGATACGCAGTATTTT.

The chain employs TRBV11-2 and TRBJ1-1, with TRBD1 identical over 7 bases. Trimming at V came to 1 base and at J to 7 bases, leaving 0 bases not matched to a gene. Germline CDR1 and CDR2: SGHAT and FQNNGV. The CDR3 spans 12 residues. The CDR3 nucleotides are TGTGCCAGCAGCTTAGGACAGGGTGAAGCTTTCTTT. It yields the protein CASSLGQGEAFF.

The V and J genes are TRBV19 and TRBJ1-1, with D tentatively TRBD1 (6 bases). V dropped 6 bases and J dropped 8 bases, with 19 bases sitting between them. This CDR3 has 14 amino acids. The germline gives CDR1 LNHDA, CDR2 SQIVND (reference sequence). This chain's CDR3 is CASSTTVQGQEAFF. Here the CDR3 DNA reads TGTGCCAGTAGCACCACTGTGCAGGGGCAGGAAGCTTTCTTT.

This chain connects TRBV6-5 to TRBJ1-1; 7 bases are a match to TRBD1. The CDR3 has 15 residues. With V trimmed by 2 bases and J by 4 bases, 7 bases remained unmatched. The germline gives CDR1 MNHEY, CDR2 SVGAGI. The chain's CDR3 is CASSYHGQGGTEAFF. The CDR3 DNA follows: TGTGCCAGCAGTTACCACGGTCAGGGGGGCACTGAAGCTTTCTTT.